The clone carrying this T cell receptor (beta chain) appeared once. Profiling relied on immunoSEQ multiplex PCR, and the TCRdb table lists in-frame clones only, not all of them. The data hold about 70,000 clones, with about 90% observed a single time. The CDR3 has 11 amino acids. Trimming took off 5 bases at V and 2 bases at J, with 6 bases between the two ends. The germline V gene encodes CDR1 DFQATT and CDR2 SNEGSKA (reference sequence). The source of the sample is a study of T cell changes during pregnancy in multiple sclerosis. This chain connects TRBV20-1 to TRBJ2-5; no clear D gene. This TCR was recovered from a female donor with multiple sclerosis, enrolled in a pregnancy study. The material was peripheral blood, obtained after pregnancy. CDR3 nucleotide sequence: TGCAGTGCTCAGTTACAAGAGACCCAGTACTTC. It translates to CSAQLQETQYF.